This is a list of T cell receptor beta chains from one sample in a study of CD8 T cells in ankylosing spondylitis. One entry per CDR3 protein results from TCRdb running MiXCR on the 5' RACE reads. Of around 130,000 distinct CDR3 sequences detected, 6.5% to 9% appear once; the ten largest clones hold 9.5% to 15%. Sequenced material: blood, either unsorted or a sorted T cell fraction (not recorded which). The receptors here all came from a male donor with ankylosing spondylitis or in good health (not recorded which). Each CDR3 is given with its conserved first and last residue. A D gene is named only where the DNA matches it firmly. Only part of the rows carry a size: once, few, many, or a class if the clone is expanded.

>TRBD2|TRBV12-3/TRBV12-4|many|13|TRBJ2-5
TGTGCCAGCGGGACTAGGAATGTAGAGACCCAGTACTTC
CASGTRNVETQYF
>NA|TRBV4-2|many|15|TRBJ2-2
TGTGCCAGCAGCCAAGATCACTCGAACACCGGGGAGCTGTTTTTT
CASSQDHSNTGELFF
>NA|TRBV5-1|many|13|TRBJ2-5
TGCGCCAGCAGCTTAGGAGTCACGGAGACCCAGTACTTC
CASSLGVTETQYF
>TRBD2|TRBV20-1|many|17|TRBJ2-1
TGCAGTGCCGAATCCGGGACTAGCGGGGTTTCCTACAATGAGCAGTTCTTC
CSAESGTSGVSYNEQFF
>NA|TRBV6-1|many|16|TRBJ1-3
TGTGCCAGCAGTGAACCTGGGTCGTCCACCGGAAACACCATATATTTT
CASSEPGSSTGNTIYF
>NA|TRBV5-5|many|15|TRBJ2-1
TGTGCCAGCAGCCAAGACAGGGGCGGGGGCAATGAGCAGTTCTTC
CASSQDRGGGNEQFF
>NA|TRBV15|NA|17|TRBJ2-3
TGTGCCACCAGCAGACCCCAAAATACAGCGTTCACAGATACGCAGTATTTT
CATSRPQNTAFTDTQYF
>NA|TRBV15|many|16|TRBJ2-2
TGTGCCACCAGCAGTCCAGGGACCCCAACCGCCGGGGAGCTGTTTTTT
CATSSPGTPTAGELFF
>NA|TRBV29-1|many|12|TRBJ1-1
TGCAGCTCCCGGGAGGGGACATACGGAGCTTTCTTT
CSSREGTYGAFF
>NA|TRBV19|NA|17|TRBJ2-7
TGTGCCAGTAGTATAGGATGGTGGCAGGGCGATTCCTACGAGCAGTACTTC
CASSIGWWQGDSYEQYF
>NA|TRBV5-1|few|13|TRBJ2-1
TGCGCCAGCAGCTTGCAGGACTACAATGAGCAGTTCTTC
CASSLQDYNEQFF
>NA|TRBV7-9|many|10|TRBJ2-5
TGTGCCAGCAGCTTAGAGGCCCAGTACTTC
CASSLEAQYF
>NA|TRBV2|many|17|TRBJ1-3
TGTGCCAGCAGTTTCCGGGGACTCGGGCTGACTGGAAACACCATATATTTT
CASSFRGLGLTGNTIYF
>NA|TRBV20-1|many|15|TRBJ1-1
TGCAGTGCTAGAGACCCCGGGGGGGTGGACACTGAAGCTTTCTTT
CSARDPGGVDTEAFF
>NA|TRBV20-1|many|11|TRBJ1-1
TGCAGAGAGGGCCTGAACACTGAAGCTTTCTTT
CREGLNTEAFF
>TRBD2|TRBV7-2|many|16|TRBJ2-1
TGTGCCAGCAGCACCAGGACTAGTCCTAAGGGGATTGAGCAGTTCTTC
CASSTRTSPKGIEQFF
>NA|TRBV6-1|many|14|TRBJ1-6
TGTGCCAGCATACAGGGACAACTTAATTCACCCCTCCACTTT
CASIQGQLNSPLHF
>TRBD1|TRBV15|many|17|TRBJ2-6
TGTGCCACCAGCACCTGGGACAGGGCCTCTGGGGCCAACGTCCTGACTTTC
CATSTWDRASGANVLTF
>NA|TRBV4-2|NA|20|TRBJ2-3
TGTGCCAGCAGCCCGCGGGGCGGGACAAGCTGGCCCCAACGAGCAGATACGCAGTATTTT
CASSPRGGTSWPQRADTQYF
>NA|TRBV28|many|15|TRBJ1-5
TGTGCCAGCAGTTTGGAACGCTATAGCAATCAGCCCCAGCATTTT
CASSLERYSNQPQHF
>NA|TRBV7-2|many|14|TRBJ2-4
TGTGCCAGCAGTTCCGGGACGATCAAAAACATTCAGTACTTC
CASSSGTIKNIQYF
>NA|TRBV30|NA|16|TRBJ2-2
TGTGCCTGGAGCCTAAGCGTACAGCAGAACACCGGGGAGCTGTTTTTT
CAWSLSVQQNTGELFF
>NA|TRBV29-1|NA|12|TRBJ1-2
TGCAGCGCGTCCCCGAACAGGGTGGGGTACACCTTC
CSASPNRVGYTF
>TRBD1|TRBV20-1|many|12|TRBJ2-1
TGCAGTGCCTGGACCCCACAGGGGAAGCAGTTCTTC
CSAWTPQGKQFF
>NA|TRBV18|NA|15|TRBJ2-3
TGTGCCAGCTCACCACCGGGCCAGAACACAGATACGCAGTATTTT
CASSPPGQNTDTQYF
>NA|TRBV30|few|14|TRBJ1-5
TGTGCCTGGAGTGTGGTAGGGAACAATCAGCCCCAGCATTTT
CAWSVVGNNQPQHF
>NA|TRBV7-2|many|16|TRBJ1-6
TGTGCCAGCAGCTTAAAGGCGGCAGGCCATAATTCACCCCTCCACTTT
CASSLKAAGHNSPLHF
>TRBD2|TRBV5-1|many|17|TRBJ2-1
TGCGCCAGCAGCTTGTTTGGCGGGGGAGTCTCCTACAATGAGCAGTTCTTC
CASSLFGGGVSYNEQFF
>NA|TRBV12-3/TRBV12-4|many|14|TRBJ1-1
TGTGCCAGCAGTGACGACAGGTTGAACACTGAAGCTTTCTTT
CASSDDRLNTEAFF
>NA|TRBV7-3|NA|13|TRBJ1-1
TGTGCCAGCAGCTTAAAGGGGGGAACTGAAGCTTTCTTT
CASSLKGGTEAFF
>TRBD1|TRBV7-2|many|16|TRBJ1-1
TGTGCCAGCAGCTTAGCCATCTATCAGGGGGGGACTGAAGCTTTCTTT
CASSLAIYQGGTEAFF
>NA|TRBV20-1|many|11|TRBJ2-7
TGCAGTGCTAGAGATGGGTACGAGCAGTACTTC
CSARDGYEQYF
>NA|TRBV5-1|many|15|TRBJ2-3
TGCGCCAGCAGCTTGTTTAGGGGAAACACAGATACGCAGTATTTT
CASSLFRGNTDTQYF
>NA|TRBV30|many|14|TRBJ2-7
TGTGCCTGGAGTGTAGGTGGGAAGGCCTACGAGCAGTACTTC
CAWSVGGKAYEQYF
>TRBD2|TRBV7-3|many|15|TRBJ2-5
TGTGCCAGCTCACTAGCGGGGTCGGCCCAAGAGACCCAGTACTTC
CASSLAGSAQETQYF
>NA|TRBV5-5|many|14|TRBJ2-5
TGTGCCAGCAGCGGAGGACAGTCGGGAGAGACCCAGTACTTC
CASSGGQSGETQYF
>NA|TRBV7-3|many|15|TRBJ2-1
TGTGCCAGCAGCTTAGCCAGGGAGTCCTATAATGAGCAGTTCTTC
CASSLARESYNEQFF
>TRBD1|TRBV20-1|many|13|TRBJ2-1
TGCAGTGCCGCCCGACAGGGACACAATGAGCAGTTCTTC
CSAARQGHNEQFF
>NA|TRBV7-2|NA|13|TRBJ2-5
TGTGCCAGCAGCTCCCCACAGCAGGAGACCCAGTACTTC
CASSSPQQETQYF
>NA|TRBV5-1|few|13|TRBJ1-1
TGCGCCAGCAGCGAGGGCCTTGGCACTGAAGCTTTCTTT
CASSEGLGTEAFF
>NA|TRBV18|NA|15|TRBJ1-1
TGTGCCAGCTCCACGGGAATGGGTCAGTACACTGAAGCTTTCTTT
CASSTGMGQYTEAFF
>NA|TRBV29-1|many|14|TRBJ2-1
TGCAGCGTTGACCCAGATACTAGCTACAATGAGCAGTTCTTC
CSVDPDTSYNEQFF
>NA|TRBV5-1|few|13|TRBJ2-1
TGCGCCAGCAGCTTGTCCGGGGGTCATGAGCAGTTCTTC
CASSLSGGHEQFF
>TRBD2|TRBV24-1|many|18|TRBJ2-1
TGTGCCACCAGTGATTTGCCCCTGGTAGCGGGAGGGGACAATGAGCAGTTCTTC
CATSDLPLVAGGDNEQFF
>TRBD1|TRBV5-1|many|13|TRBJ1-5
TGCGCCAGCAGCCTAGACAGGGACCAGCCCCAGCATTTT
CASSLDRDQPQHF
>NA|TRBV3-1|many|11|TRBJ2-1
TGTGCCAGCAGCGGTTTAAAGGAGCAGTTCTTC
CASSGLKEQFF
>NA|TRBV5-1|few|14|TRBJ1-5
TGCGCCAGCAGCTTGTTTGGTAGCAATCAGCCCCAGCATTTT
CASSLFGSNQPQHF
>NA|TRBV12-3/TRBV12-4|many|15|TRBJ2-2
TGTGCCAGCACTCCCGGGCTGAGTCTGGCCGGGGAGCTGTTTTTT
CASTPGLSLAGELFF